The TCR beta chain under discussion was sequenced for a study of a mutant IDH1 vaccine in newly diagnosed glioma. Documented time point: week 35, safety follow-up. Vaccination comprised doses that each held 300 ug of mutant IDH1 20-mer peptide, plus topical imiquimod. Here immunoSEQ multiplex PCR was the method, and the copy in TCRdb shows in-frame clones only, minus some. The data hold tens of thousands of clones, with 84% observed a single time. In germline, CDR1 is ENHRY, CDR2 SYGVKD. The CDR3 contains 15 residues. V was trimmed by 0 bases and J by 2 bases, leaving 11 bases between them. About this clone itself: The antigen is unknown.

The sample here was PBMCs, taken from a glioma patient whose treatment included an IDH1 peptide vaccine. The gene calls are TRBV10-3 and TRBJ2-7; tentatively, D is TRBD1 (6 bases). The TCR was taken from a young woman with glioma. The CDR3 sequence is CAISESLTGPYEQYF. CDR3 coding DNA: TGTGCCATCAGTGAGTCCCTGACAGGACCCTACGAGCAGTACTTC.